The T cell receptor beta chain under discussion was sequenced for a study of shared clonotypes between healthy human individuals. Assay: immunoSEQ multiplex PCR; the TCRdb copy retains only in-frame clones and omits some. The table lists about 490,000 clones, 70% to 85% of them singletons. This CDR3 has 15 amino acids. V shed 4 bases and J shed 1 base, with 13 bases lying between them. Per the germline V gene, CDR1 is SGHAT and CDR2 is FQNNGV. The receptor was isolated from a woman aged 40 to 50 in good health. Some clones in this sample may be carry-over from other donors' samples. The sample was PBMCs. This chain links TRBV11-2 with TRBJ2-5, with D perhaps matching TRBD2 (6 bases). CDR3 nucleotide sequence: TGTGCCAGCAGCTCAGGTAGCGGCCCCCAAGAGACCCAGTACTTC. Its translation is CASSSGSGPQETQYF.